This T cell receptor (beta chain) was captured in a study of post-analysis software for immune sequencing data. Study as a whole: There were relapsing-remitting, secondary progressive and progressive-relapsing multiple sclerosis among the disease courses included.

At least ten counts were recorded for this clonotype. Its target is unknown. The TCR beta cDNA libraries carried unique molecular identifiers. TCRdb re-derived calls from the PCR reads in MiXCR, one entry per CDR3 protein. The sample holds about 200,000 distinct CDR3 sequences; 25% to 30% are singletons and the top ten take 3% to 3.5%. Broader study findings: TRBV5-6, TRBV5-1 and TRBV20-1 were among several TRBV segments more frequent in patients than controls. F measure grouped same-batch samples tightly together.

CDR3 size: 15 residues. The germline V gene has CDR1 SGHRS and CDR2 YFSETQ. The junction had 12 bases not matched to a gene; V was cut back by 6 bases and J by 6 bases. What was sequenced was blood. The clonotype originates from a girl aged 2-17 years with multiple sclerosis. The rearrangement uses TRBV5-1 and TRBJ1-1, with 9 bases identical to TRBD1. CDR3 sequence: CASTSGQGPWAEAFF. In DNA, the CDR3 is TGCGCCAGCACCTCGGGACAGGGACCGTGGGCTGAAGCTTTCTTT.